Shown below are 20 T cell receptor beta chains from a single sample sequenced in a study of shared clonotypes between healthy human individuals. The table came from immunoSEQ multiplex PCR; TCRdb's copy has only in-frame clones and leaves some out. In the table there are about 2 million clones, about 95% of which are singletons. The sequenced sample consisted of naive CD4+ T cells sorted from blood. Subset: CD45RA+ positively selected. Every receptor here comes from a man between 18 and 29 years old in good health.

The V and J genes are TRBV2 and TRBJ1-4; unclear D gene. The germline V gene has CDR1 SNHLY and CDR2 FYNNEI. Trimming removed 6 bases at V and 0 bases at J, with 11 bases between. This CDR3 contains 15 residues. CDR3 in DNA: TGTGCCAGCAGCATCAACCCCGCAACTAATGAAAAACTGTTTTTT. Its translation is CASSINPATNEKLFF.

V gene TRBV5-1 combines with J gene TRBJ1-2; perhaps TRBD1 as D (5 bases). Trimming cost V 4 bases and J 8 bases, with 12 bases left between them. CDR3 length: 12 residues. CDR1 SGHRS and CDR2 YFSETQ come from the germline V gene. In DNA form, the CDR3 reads TGCGCCAGCAGCCACGGGACGGCCGGCTACACCTTC. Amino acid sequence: CASSHGTAGYTF. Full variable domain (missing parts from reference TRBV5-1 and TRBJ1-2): KAGVTQTPRYLIKTRGQQVTLSCSPISGHRSVSWYQQTPGQGLQFLFEYFSETQRNKGNFPGRFSGRQFSNSRSEMNVSTLELGDSALYLCASSHGTAGYTFGSGTRLTVV.

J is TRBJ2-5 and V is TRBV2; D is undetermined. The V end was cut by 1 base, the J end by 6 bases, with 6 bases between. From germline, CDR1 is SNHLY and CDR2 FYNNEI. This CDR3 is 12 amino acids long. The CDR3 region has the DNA TGTGCCAGCAGTGAAGTGGGAAAGACCCAGTACTTC. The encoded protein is CASSEVGKTQYF.

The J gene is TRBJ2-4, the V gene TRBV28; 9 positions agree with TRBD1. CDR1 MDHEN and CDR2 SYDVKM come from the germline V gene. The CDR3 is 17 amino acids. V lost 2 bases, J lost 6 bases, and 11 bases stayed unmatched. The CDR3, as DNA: TGTGCCAGCAGTTTAGGATCCGCCGGGACAGGGATAAACATTCAGTACTTC. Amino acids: CASSLGSAGTGINIQYF.

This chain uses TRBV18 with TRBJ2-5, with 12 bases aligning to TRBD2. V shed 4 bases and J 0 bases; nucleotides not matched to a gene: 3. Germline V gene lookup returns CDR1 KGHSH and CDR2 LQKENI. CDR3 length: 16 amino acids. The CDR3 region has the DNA TGTGCCAGCTCACTCGGGACTAGCGGGTACCAAGAGACCCAGTACTTC. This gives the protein CASSLGTSGYQETQYF.

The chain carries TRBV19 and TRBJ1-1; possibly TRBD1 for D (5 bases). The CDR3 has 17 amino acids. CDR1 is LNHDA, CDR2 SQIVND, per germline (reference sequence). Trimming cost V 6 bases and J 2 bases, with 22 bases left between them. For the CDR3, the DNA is TGTGCCAGTAGCAGTTCCGGGGGATATCGTGGAAACACTGAAGCTTTCTTT. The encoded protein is CASSSSGGYRGNTEAFF.

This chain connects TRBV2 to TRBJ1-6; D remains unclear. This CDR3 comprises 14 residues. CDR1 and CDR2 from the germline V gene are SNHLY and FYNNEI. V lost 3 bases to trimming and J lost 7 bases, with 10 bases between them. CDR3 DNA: TGTGCCAGCAGTGAGGGATTAATAAATTCACCCCTCCACTTT. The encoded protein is CASSEGLINSPLHF.

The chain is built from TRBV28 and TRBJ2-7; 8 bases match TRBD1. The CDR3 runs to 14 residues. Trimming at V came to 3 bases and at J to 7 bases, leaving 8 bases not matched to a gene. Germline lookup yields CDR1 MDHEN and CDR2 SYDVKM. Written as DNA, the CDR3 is TGTGCCAGCAGTTTGCAGCAGGGGGCTGGAGAGCAGTACTTC. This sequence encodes CASSLQQGAGEQYF.

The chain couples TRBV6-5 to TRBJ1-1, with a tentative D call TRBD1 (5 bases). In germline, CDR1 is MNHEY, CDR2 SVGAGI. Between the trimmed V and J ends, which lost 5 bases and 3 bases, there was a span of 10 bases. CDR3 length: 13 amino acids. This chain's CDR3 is CASSRGMDTEAFF. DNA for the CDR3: TGTGCCAGCAGTAGGGGAATGGACACTGAAGCTTTCTTT.

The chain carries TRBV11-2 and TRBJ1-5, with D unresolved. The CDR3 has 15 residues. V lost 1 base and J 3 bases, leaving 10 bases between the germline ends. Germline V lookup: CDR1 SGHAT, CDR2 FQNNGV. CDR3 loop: CASSLGGGINQPQHF. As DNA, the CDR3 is TGTGCCAGCAGCTTAGGAGGAGGGATCAATCAGCCCCAGCATTTT.

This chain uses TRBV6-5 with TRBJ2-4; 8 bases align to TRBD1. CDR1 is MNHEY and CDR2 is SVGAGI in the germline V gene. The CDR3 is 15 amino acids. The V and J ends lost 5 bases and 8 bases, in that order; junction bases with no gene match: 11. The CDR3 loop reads CASSTDRGEGDIQYF. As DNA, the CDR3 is TGTGCCAGCAGTACCGACAGGGGCGAGGGGGACATTCAGTACTTC.

In DNA, the CDR3 is TGTGCCAGCAGCTTCGTGGTGGGGGGCTACAATGAGCAGTTCTTC. The encoded protein is CASSFVVGGYNEQFF. The chain is built from TRBV11-2 and TRBJ2-1, with a tentative D call TRBD2 (6 bases). V dropped 3 bases and J dropped 3 bases, with 12 bases sitting between them. The CDR3 extends over 15 amino acids. Germline V gene data show CDR1 as SGHAT and CDR2 as FQNNGV. Full variable domain (remainder filled in from reference TRBV11-2 and TRBJ2-1): EAGVAQSPRYKIIEKRQSVAFWCNPISGHATLYWYQQILGQGPKLLIQFQNNGVVDDSQLPKDRFSAERLKGVDSTLKIQPAKLEDSAVYLCASSFVVGGYNEQFFGPGTRLTVL.

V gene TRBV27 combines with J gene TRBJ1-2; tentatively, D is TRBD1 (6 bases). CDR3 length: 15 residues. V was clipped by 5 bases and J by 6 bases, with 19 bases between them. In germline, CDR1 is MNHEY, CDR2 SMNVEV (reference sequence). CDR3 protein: CASSPTAYRVDGYTF. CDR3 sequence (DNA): TGTGCCAGCAGTCCTACGGCCTACAGGGTGGATGGCTACACCTTC.

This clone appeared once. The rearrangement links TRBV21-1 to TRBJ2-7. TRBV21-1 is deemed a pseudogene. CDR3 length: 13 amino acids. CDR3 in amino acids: CASSKVGAYEQYF. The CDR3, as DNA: TGTGCCAGCAGCAAAGTCGGCGCCTACGAGCAGTACTTC.

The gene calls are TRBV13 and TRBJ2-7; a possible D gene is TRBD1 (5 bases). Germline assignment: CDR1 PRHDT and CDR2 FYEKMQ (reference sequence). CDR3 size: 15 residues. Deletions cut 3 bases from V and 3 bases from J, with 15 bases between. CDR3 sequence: CASSFLGRASYEQYF. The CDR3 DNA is TGTGCCAGCAGCTTCCTTGGCAGGGCTAGCTACGAGCAGTACTTC.

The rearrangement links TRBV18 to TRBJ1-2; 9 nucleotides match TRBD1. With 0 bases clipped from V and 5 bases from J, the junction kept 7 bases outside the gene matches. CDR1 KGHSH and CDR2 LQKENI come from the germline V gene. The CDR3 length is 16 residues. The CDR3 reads CASSPPNRGLKYGYTF. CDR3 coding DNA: TGTGCCAGCTCACCACCAAACAGGGGGCTTAAGTATGGCTACACCTTC.

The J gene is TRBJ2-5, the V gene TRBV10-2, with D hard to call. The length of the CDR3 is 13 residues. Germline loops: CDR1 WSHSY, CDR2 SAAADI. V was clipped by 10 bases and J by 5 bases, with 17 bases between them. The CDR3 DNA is TGCGCCACCTCAATTGTCAAGGGCGAGACCCAGTACTTC. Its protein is CATSIVKGETQYF.

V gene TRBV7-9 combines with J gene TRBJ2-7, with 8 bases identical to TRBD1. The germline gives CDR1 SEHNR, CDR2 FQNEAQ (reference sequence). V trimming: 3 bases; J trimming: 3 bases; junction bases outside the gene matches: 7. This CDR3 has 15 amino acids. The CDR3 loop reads CASSFWTGKNYEQYF. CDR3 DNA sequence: TGTGCCAGCAGCTTTTGGACAGGGAAGAACTACGAGCAGTACTTC.

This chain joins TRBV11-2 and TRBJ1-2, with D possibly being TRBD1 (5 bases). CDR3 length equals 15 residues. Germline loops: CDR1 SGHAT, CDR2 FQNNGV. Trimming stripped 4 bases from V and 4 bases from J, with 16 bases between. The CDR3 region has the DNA TGTGCCAGCAGCTCAGACTGGGGGAGTTCCTATGGCTACACCTTC. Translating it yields CASSSDWGSSYGYTF.

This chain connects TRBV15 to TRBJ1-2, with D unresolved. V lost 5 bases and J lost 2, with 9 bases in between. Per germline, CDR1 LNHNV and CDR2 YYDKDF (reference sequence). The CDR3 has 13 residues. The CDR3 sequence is CATSPSGNYGYTF. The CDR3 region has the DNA TGTGCCACCAGCCCCTCCGGGAACTATGGCTACACCTTC.